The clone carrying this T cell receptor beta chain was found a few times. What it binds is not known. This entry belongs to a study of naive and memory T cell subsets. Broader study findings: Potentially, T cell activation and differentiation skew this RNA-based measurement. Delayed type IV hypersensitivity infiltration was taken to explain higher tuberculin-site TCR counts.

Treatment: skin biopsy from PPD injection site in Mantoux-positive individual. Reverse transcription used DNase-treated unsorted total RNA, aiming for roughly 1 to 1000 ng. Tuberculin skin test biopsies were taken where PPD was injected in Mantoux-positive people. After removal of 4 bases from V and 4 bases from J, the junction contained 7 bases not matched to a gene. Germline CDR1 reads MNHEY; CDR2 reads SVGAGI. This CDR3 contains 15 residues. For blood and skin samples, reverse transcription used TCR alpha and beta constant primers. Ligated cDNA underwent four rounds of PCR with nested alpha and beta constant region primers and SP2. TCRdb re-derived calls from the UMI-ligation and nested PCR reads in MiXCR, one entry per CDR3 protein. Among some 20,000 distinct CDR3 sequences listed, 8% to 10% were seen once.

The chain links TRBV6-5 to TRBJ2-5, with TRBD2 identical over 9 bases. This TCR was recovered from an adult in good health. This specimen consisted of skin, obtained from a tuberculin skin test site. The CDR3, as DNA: TGTGCCAGCAGTTCAGGACTAGCGAGGGGAGAGACCCAGTACTTC. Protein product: CASSSGLARGETQYF.